Presented here are 3 T cell receptor beta chains from one specimen sequenced in a study of blood T cells in healthy people across ages (dated by TCRdb to between 2014 and 2016). Libraries were made using 5' RACE. Sequencing used an Illumina HiSeq 2500. A second PCR of roughly 6 to 12 cycles was performed with a sample-barcoded 5' primer and a J-beta primer mix. TCRdb trimmed public reads at Q25 via fastp, called clones via MiXCR and kept in-frame beta chains. Under each unique CDR3 protein, matching rows form one entry showing the most common genes and DNA. This sample gives some 940,000 distinct CDR3 sequences in total; almost 30% of them show up just once. Together, the top ten hold roughly a tenth of the sample. The sample was also linked to a second study, of T cells of mothers and their children.

Sequencing was carried out using blood. Receptor source: a middle-aged woman in good health.

This clonotype has at least ten counts. This sequence joins TRBV14 and TRBJ2-1; TRBD2 is a possible D gene (5 bases). Germline lookup yields CDR1 SGHDN and CDR2 FVKESK. The CDR3 has 15 amino acids. V was pared by 2 bases and J by 4 bases, with 12 bases between. CDR3 sequence (DNA): TGTGCCAGCAGCCAAATGAGCGGATCTTACAATGAGCAGTTCTTC. Its protein product is CASSQMSGSYNEQFF. Supplemented by reference TRBV14 and TRBJ2-1, the full variable domain reads EAGVTQFPSHSVIEKGQTVTLRCDPISGHDNLYWYRRVMGKEIKFLLHFVKESKQDESGMPNNRFLAERTGGTYSTLKVQPAELEDSGVYFCASSQMSGSYNEQFFGPGTRLTVL.

This clonotype came up once. Germline is not matched at one junction end, which may reflect a read error. V gene TRBV24-1 combines with J gene TRBJ2-5, with D hard to call. The end of the DNA is better explained by TRBJ2-1, so the J call may be wrong. The CDR3 spans 14 residues. In germline, CDR1 is KGHDR, CDR2 SFDVKD. This CDR3 reads CATMKGERQETQFF. DNA of the CDR3: TGCGCCACCATGAAAGGTGAACGACAAGAGACCCAGTTCTTC.

Concerning this clonotype: A much larger clone lies a single base off, so this may be a read error. The chain is built from TRBV20-1 and TRBJ2-7; 10 bases map to TRBD1. Looked up from germline, CDR1 is DFQATT and CDR2 is SNEGSKA (reference sequence). This CDR3 has 14 residues. V shed 5 bases and J 6 bases; nucleotides not matched to a gene: 10. CDR3 residues: CSASQTGGTGEQYF. The CDR3, as DNA: TGCAGTGCTTCCCAGACAGGGGGCACGGGCGAGCAGTACTTC.